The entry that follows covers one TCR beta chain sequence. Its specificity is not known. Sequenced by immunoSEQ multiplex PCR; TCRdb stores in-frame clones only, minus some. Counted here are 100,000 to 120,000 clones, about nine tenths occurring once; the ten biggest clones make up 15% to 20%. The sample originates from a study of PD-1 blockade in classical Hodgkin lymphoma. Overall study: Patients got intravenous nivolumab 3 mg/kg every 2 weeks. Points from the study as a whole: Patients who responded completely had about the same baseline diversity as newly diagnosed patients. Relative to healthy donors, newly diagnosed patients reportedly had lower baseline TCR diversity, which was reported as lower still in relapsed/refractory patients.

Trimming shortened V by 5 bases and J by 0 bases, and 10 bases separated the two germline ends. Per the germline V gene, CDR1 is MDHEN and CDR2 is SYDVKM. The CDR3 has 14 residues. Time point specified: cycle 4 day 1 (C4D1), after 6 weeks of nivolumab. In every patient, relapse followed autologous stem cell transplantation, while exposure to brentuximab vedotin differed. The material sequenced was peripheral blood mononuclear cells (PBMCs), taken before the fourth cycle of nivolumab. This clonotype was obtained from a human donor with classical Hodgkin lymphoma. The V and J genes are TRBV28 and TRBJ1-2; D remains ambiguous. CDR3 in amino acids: CASSITRANYGYTF. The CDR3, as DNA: TGTGCCAGCAGTATTACACGTGCTAACTATGGCTACACCTTC.